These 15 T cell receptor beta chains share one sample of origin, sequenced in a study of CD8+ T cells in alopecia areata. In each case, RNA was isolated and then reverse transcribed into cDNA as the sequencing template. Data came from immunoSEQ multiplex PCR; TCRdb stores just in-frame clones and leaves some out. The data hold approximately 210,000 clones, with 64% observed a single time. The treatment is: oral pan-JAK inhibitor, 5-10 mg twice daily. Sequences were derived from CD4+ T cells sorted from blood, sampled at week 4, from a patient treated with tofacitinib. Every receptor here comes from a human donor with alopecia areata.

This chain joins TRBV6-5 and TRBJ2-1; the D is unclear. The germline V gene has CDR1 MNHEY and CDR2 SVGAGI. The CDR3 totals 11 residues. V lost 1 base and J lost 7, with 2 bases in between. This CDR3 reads CASSYFNEQFF. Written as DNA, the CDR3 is TGTGCCAGCAGTTACTTTAATGAGCAGTTCTTC.

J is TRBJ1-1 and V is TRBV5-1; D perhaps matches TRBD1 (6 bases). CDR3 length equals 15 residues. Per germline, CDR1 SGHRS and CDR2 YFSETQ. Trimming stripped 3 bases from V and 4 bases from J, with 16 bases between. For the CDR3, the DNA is TGCGCCAGCAGCTCCCAGGGTGTCAGGGGCACTGAAGCTTTCTTT. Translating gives CASSSQGVRGTEAFF.

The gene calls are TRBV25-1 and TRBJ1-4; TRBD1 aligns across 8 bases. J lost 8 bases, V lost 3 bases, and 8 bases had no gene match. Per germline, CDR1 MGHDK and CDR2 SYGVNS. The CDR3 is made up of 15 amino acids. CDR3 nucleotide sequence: TGTGCCAGCAGTGAGATTGGGACAGGAGTAGAAAAACTGTTTTTT. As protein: CASSEIGTGVEKLFF.

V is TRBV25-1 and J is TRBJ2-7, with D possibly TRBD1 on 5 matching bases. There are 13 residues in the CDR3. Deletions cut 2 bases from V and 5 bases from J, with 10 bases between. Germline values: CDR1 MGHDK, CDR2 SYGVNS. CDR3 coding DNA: TGTGCCAGCAGTGAACGTAGGGGTCACGAGCAGTACTTC. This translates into CASSERRGHEQYF.

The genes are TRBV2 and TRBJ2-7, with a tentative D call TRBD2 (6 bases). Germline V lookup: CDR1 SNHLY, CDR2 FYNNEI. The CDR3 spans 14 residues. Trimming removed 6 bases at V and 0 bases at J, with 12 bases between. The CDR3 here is CASRAGLPSYEQYF. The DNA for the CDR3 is TGTGCCAGCAGGGCGGGACTCCCCTCCTACGAGCAGTACTTC.

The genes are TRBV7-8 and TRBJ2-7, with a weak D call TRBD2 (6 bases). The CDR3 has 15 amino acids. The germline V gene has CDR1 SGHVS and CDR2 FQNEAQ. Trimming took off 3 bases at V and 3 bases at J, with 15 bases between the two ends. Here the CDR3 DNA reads TGTGCCAGCAGCTTGACACCGGGACTGCTCTACGAGCAGTACTTC. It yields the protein CASSLTPGLLYEQYF.

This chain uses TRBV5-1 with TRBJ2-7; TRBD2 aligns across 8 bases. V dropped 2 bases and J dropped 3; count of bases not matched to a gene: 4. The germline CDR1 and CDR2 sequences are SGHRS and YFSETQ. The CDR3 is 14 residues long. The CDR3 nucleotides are TGCGCCAGCAGCTTTCGGGGGGGAAGCTACGAGCAGTACTTC. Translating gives CASSFRGGSYEQYF.

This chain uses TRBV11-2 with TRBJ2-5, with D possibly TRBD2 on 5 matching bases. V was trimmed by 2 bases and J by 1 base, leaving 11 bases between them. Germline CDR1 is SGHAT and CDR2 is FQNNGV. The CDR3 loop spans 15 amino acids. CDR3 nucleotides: TGTGCCAGCAGCTTACATAGCGCCGGCCAAGAGACCCAGTACTTC. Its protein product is CASSLHSAGQETQYF.

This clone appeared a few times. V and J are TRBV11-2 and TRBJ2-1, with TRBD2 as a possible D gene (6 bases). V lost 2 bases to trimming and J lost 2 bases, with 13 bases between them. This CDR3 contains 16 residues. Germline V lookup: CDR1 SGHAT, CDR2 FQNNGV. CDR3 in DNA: TGTGCCAGCAGCTTACGAATTAGCGGAACCTACAATGAGCAGTTCTTC. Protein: CASSLRISGTYNEQFF.

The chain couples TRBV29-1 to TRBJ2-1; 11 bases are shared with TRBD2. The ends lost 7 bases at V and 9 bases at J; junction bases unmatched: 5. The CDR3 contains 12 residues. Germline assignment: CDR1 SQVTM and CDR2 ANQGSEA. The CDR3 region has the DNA TGCAGCGCCATAGCGGGGGGGCGTGAGCAGTTCTTC. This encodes CSAIAGGREQFF.

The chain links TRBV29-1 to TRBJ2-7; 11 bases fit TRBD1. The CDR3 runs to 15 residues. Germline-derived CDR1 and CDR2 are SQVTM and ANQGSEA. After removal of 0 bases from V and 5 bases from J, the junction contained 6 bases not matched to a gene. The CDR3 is CSVEDYRTGGNEQYF. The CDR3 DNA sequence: TGCAGCGTTGAAGATTATCGGACAGGGGGCAACGAGCAGTACTTC.

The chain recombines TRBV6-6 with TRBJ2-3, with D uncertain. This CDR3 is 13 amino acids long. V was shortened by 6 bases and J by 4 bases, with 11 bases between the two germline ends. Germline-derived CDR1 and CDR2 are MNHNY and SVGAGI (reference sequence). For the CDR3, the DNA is TGTGCCAGCAGGGGCACCCTCCCAGATACGCAGTATTTT. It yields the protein CASRGTLPDTQYF.

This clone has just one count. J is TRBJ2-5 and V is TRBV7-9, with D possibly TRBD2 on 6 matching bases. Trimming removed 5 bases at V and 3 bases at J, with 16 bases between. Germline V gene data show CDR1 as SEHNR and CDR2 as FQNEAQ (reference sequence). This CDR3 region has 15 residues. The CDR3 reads CASSRSSTGEETQYF. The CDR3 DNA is TGTGCCAGCAGCCGCTCCTCGACGGGGGAAGAGACCCAGTACTTC.

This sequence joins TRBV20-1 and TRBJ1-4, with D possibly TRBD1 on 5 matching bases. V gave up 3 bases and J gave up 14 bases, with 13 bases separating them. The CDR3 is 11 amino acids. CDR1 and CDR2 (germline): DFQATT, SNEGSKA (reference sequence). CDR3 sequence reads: CSARIFRDLFF. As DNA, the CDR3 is TGCAGTGCTAGGATCTTCAGGGACCTGTTTTTT.

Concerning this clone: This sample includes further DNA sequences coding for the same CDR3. CDR3 nucleotides: TGTGCCATCAGGGGACAGGGCGGCACTGAAGCTTTCTTT. This sequence encodes CAIRGQGGTEAFF. V usage is TRBV10-3 and J usage is TRBJ1-1, with 9 bases aligning to TRBD1. The germline CDR1 and CDR2 sequences are ENHRY and SYGVKD. The junction had 3 bases not matched to a gene; V was cut back by 6 bases and J by 4 bases. The CDR3 has 13 residues.